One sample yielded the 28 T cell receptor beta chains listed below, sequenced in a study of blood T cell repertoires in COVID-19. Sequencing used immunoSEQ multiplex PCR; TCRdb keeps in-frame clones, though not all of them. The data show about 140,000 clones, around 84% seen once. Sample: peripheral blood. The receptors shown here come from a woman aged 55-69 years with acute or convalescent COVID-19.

The CDR3 DNA is TGTGCCAGCAGATACGGACAAGAAAAACTGTTTTTT. It translates to CASRYGQEKLFF. The chain links TRBV6-5 to TRBJ1-4; D may be TRBD1 (5 bases). The germline CDR1 and CDR2 sequences are MNHEY and SVGAGI. Trimming cost V 6 bases and J 8 bases, with 10 bases left between them. This CDR3 has 12 amino acids.

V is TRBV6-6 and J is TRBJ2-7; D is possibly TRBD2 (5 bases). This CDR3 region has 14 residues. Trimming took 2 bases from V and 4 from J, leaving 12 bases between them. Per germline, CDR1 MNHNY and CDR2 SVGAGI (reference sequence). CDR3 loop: CASSYSGRRYEQYF. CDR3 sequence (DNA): TGTGCCAGCAGTTACAGCGGACGGCGGTACGAGCAGTACTTC.

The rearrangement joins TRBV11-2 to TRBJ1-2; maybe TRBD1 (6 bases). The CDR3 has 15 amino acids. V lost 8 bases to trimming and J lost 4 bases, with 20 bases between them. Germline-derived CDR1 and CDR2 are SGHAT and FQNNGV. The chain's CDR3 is CASRGVRGESYGYTF. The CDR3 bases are TGTGCCAGCCGGGGGGTCAGGGGCGAGTCCTATGGCTACACCTTC.

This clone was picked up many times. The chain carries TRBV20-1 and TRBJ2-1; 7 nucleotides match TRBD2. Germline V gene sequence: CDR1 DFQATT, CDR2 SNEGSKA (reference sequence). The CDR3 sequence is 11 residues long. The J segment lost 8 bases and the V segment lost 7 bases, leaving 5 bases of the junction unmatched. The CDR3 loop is CSVGSGHEQFF. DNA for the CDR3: TGCAGTGTGGGTAGCGGGCATGAGCAGTTCTTC.

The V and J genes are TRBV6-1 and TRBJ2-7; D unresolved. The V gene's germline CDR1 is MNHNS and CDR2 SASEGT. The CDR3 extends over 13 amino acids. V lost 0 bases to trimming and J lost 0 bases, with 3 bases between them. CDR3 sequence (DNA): TGTGCCAGCAGTGAAGCTAACTCCTACGAGCAGTACTTC. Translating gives CASSEANSYEQYF.

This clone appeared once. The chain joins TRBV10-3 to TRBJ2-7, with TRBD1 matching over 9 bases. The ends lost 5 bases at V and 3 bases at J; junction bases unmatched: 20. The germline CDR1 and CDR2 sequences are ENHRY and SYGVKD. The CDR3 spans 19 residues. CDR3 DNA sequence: TGTGCCATCAGTCCCGAGTGGGACAGGGCATTCAGGCTGAACTACGAGCAGTACTTC. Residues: CAISPEWDRAFRLNYEQYF.

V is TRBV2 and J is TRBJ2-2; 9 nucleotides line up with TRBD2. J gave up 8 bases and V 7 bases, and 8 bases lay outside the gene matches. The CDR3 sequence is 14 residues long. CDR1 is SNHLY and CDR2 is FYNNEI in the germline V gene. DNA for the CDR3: TGTGCCAGCAAGAGACTAGCGGTAGTAGGGGAGCTGTTTTTT. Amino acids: CASKRLAVVGELFF. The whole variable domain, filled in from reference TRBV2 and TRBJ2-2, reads EPEVTQTPSHQVTQMGQEVILRCVPISNHLYFYWYRQILGQKVEFLVSFYNNEISEKSEIFDDQFSVERPDGSNFTLKIRSTKLEDSAMYFCASKRLAVVGELFFGEGSRLTVL.

The CDR3 sequence is CASSYRQNYGYTF. CDR3 nucleotides: TGTGCCAGCAGTTACCGACAGAACTATGGCTACACCTTC. The chain uses TRBV27 and TRBJ1-2, with D maybe TRBD1 (5 bases). Germline V gene data show CDR1 as MNHEY and CDR2 as SMNVEV (reference sequence). This CDR3 contains 13 residues. The V end lost 4 bases, the J end lost 2 bases, and 8 bases lay between the germline ends.

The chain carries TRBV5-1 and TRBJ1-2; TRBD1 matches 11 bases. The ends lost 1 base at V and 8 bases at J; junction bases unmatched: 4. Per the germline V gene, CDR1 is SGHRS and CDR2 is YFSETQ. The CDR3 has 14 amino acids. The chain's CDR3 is CASSLKGQGEGYTF. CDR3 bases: TGCGCCAGCAGCTTGAAGGGACAGGGGGAAGGCTACACCTTC.

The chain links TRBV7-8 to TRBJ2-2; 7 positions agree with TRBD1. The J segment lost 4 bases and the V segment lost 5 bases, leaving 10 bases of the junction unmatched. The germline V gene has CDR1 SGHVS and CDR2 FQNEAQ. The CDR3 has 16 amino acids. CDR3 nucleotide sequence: TGTGCCAGCAGCACCCCGGGACAGAAAATCACCGGGGAGCTGTTTTTT. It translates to CASSTPGQKITGELFF. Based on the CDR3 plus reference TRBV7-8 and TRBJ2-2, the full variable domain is GAGVSQSPRYKVAKRGQDVALRCDPISGHVSLFWYQQALGQGPEFLTYFQNEAQLDKSGLPSDRFFAERPEGSVSTLKIQRTQQEDSAVYLCASSTPGQKITGELFFGEGSRLTVL.

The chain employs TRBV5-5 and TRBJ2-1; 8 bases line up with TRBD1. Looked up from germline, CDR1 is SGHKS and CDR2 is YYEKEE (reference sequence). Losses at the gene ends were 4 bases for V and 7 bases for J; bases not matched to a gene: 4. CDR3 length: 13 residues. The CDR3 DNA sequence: TGTGCCAGCAGCACGGACAGGGCAAATGAGCAGTTCTTC. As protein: CASSTDRANEQFF. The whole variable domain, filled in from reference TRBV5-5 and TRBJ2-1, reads DAGVTQSPTHLIKTRGQQVTLRCSPISGHKSVSWYQQVLGQGPQFIFQYYEKEERGRGNFPDRFSARQFPNYSSELNVNALLLGDSALYLCASSTDRANEQFFGPGTRLTVL.

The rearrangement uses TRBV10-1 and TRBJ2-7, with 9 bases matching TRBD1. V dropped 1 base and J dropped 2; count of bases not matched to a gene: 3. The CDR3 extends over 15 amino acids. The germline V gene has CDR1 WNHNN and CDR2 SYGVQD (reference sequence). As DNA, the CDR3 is TGCGCCAGCAGTGAGTTCCGGACAGGGGCCTACGAGCAGTACTTC. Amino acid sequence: CASSEFRTGAYEQYF.

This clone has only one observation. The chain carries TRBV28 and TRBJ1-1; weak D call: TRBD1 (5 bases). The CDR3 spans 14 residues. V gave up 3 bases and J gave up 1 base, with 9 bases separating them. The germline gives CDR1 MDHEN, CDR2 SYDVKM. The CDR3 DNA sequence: TGTGCCAGCAGTTTGACAGAGTCGAACACTGAAGCTTTCTTT. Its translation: CASSLTESNTEAFF. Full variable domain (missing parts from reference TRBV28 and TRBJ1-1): DVKVTQSSRYLVKRTGEKVFLECVQDMDHENMFWYRQDPGLGLRLIYFSYDVKMKEKGDIPEGYSVSREKKERFSLILESASTNQTSMYLCASSLTESNTEAFFGQGTRLTVV.

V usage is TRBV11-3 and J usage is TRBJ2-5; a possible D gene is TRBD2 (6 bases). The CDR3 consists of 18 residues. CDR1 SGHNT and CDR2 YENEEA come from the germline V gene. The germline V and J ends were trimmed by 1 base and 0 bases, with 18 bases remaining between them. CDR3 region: CASSLVVSGRANQETQYF. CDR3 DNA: TGTGCCAGCAGCTTAGTGGTGTCCGGGAGAGCTAACCAAGAGACCCAGTACTTC.

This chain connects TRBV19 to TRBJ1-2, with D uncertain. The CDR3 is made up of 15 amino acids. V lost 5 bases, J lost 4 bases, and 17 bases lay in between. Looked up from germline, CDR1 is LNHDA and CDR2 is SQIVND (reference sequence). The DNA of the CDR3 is TGTGCCAGTAGTTCTCACGCGGAGACGGTCTATGGCTACACCTTC. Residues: CASSSHAETVYGYTF.

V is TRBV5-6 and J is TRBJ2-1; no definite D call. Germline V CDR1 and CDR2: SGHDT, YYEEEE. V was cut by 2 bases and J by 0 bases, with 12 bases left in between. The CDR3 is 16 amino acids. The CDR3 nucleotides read TGTGCCAGCAGCTTCCAGGTCAGGAACTCCTACAATGAGCAGTTCTTC. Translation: CASSFQVRNSYNEQFF.

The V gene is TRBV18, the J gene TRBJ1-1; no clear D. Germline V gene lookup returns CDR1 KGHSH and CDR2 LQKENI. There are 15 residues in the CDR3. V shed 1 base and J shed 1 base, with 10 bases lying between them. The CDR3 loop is CASSPRHAENTEAFF. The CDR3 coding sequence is TGTGCCAGCTCACCACGTCACGCGGAGAACACTGAAGCTTTCTTT.

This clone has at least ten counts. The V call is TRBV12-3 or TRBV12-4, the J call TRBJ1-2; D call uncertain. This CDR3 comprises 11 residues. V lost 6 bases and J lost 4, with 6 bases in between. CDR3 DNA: TGTGCCAGCAGCAATCCCTATGGCTACACCTTC. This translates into CASSNPYGYTF.

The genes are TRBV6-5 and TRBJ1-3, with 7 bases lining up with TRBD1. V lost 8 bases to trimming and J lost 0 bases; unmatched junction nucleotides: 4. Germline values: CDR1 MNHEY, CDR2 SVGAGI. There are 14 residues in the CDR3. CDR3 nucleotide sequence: TGTGCCAGCGGACAGGCTCACTCTGGAAACACCATATATTTT. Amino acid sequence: CASGQAHSGNTIYF.

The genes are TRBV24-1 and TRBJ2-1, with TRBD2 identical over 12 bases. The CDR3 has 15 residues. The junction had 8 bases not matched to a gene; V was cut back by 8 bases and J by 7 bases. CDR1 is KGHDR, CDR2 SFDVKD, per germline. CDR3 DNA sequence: TGTGCCACCAACCTCCTAGCGGGGGGGCCGAATGAGCAGTTCTTC. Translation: CATNLLAGGPNEQFF.

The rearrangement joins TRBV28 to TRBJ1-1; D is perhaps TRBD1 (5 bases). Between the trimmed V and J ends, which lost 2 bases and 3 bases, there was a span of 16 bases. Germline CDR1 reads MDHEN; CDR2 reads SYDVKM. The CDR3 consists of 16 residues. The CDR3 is CASSLGGLGVYTEAFF. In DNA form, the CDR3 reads TGTGCCAGCAGTTTAGGGGGGTTAGGGGTGTACACTGAAGCTTTCTTT.

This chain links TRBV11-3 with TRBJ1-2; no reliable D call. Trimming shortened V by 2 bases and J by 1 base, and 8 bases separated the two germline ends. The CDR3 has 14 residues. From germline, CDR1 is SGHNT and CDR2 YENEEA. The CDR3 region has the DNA TGTGCCAGCAGCTTAAACAGTCTTAACTATGGCTACACCTTC. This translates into CASSLNSLNYGYTF.

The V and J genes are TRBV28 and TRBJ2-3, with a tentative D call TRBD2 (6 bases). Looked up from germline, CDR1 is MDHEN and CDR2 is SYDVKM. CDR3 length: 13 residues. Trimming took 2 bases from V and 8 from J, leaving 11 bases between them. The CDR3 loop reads CASSLKAGRTQYF. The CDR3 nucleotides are TGTGCCAGCAGTTTAAAGGCGGGGCGTACGCAGTATTTT.

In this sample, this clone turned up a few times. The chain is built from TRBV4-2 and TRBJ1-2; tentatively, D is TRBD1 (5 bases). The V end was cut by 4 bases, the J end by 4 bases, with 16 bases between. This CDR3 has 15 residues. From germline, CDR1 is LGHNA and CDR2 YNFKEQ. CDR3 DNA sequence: TGTGCCAGCAGCCGGGACCGGAGGGGAGCCTATGGCTACACCTTC. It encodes CASSRDRRGAYGYTF.

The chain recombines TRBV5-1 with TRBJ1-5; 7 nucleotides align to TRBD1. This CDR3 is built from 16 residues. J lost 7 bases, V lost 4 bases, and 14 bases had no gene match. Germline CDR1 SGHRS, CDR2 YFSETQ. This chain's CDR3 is CASSPAPTGSRQPQHF. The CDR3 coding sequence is TGCGCCAGCAGCCCCGCCCCGACAGGGTCAAGGCAGCCCCAGCATTTT. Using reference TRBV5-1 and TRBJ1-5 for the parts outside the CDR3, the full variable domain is KAGVTQTPRYLIKTRGQQVTLSCSPISGHRSVSWYQQTPGQGLQFLFEYFSETQRNKGNFPGRFSGRQFSNSRSEMNVSTLELGDSALYLCASSPAPTGSRQPQHFGDGTRLSIL.

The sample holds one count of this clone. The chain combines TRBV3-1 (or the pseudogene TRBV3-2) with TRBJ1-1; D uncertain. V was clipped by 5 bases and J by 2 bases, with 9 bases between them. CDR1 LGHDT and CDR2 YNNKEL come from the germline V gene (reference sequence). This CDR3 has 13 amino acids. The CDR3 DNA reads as TGTGCCAGCAGCGCCGGGAGAAACACTGAAGCTTTCTTT. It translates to CASSAGRNTEAFF.

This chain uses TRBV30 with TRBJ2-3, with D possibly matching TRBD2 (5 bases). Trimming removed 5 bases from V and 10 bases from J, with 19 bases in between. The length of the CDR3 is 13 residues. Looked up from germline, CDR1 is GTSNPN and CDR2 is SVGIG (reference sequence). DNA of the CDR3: TGTGCCTGGGCCCGAAGGGCGAGGGATGCGCAGTATTTT. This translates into CAWARRARDAQYF.

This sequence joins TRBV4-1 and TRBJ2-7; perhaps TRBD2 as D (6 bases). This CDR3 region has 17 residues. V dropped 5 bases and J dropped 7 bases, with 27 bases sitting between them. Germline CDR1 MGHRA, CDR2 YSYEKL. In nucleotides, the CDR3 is TGCGCCAGCAGCTCGCAGCTTAGTGGCGGGGTGTCGGGGGAGCAGTACTTC. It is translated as CASSSQLSGGVSGEQYF.